One and the same sample provided the 2 T cell receptor beta chains below, sequenced in a study of cytomegalovirus exposure and HLA in healthy donors. The assay was immunoSEQ multiplex PCR, and TCRdb's table has in-frame clones only and misses some. The sample includes 100,000 to 150,000 clones, about nine tenths seen only once; the top ten take 2%. What was sequenced was PBMCs. These receptors were obtained from a woman aged 18-30 years in good health and CMV-seronegative.

V and J are TRBV18 and TRBJ1-3; D unresolved. The CDR3 totals 16 residues. The V and J ends lost 3 bases and 0 bases respectively, with 12 bases between them. Per the germline V gene, CDR1 is KGHSH and CDR2 is LQKENI. CDR3 residues: CASSPVVPLSGNTIYF. The CDR3 DNA sequence: TGTGCCAGCTCACCGGTAGTCCCTCTCTCTGGAAACACCATATATTTT.

The chain carries TRBV4-1 and TRBJ2-7, with 9 bases identical to TRBD2. Per germline, CDR1 MGHRA and CDR2 YSYEKL. Trimming took 4 bases from V and 2 from J; bases not matched to a gene: 9. The CDR3 is made up of 16 amino acids. This CDR3 reads CASSLNPSGNPYEQYF. The CDR3 DNA is TGCGCCAGCAGCCTTAACCCTAGCGGGAACCCCTACGAGCAGTACTTC.